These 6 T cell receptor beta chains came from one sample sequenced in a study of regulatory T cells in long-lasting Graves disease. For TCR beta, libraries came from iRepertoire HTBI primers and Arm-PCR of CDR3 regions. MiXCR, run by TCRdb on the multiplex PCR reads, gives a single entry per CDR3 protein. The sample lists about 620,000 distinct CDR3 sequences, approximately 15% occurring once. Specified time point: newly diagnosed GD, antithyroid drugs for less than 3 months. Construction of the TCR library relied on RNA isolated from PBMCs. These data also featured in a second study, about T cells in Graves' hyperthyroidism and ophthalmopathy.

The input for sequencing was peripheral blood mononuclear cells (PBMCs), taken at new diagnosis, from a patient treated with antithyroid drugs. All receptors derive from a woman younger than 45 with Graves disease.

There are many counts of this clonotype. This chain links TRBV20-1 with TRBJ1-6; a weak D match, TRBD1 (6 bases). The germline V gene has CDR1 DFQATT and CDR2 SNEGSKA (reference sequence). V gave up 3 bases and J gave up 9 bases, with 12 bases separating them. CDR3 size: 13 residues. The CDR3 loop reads CSARAGEFSPLHF. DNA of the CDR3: TGCAGTGCTAGGGCAGGGGAGTTTTCACCCCTCCACTTT.

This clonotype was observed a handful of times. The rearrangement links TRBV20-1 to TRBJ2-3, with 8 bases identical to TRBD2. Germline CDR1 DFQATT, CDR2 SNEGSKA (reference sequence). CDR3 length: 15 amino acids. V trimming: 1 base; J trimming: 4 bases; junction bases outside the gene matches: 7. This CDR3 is CSARVAGRDSDTQYF. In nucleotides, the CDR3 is TGCAGTGCTAGAGTGGCCGGGAGGGATTCAGATACGCAGTATTTT.

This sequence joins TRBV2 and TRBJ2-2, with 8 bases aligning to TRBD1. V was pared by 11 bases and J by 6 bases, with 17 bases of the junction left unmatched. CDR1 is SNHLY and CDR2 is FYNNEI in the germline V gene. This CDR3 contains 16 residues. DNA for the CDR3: TGTGCCGGCGACGGACCTGGACAGGGCCGACCCGGGGAGCTGTTTTTT. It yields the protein CAGDGPGQGRPGELFF.

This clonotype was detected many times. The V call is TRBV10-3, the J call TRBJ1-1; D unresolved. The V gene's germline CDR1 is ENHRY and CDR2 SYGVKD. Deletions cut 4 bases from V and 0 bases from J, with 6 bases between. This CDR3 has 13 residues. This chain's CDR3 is CAISGGMNTEAFF. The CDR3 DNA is TGTGCCATCAGTGGTGGGATGAACACTGAAGCTTTCTTT.

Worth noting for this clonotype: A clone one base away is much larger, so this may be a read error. CDR3 nucleotides: TGTGCCACCGGGACATTGGGGGCCGAGCAGTACTTC. Protein sequence: CATGTLGAEQYF. This sequence joins TRBV3-1 and TRBJ2-7; possibly TRBD1 for D (6 bases). In germline, CDR1 is LGHDT, CDR2 YNNKEL (reference sequence). V gave up 10 bases and J gave up 6 bases, with 16 bases separating them. The CDR3 spans 12 residues.

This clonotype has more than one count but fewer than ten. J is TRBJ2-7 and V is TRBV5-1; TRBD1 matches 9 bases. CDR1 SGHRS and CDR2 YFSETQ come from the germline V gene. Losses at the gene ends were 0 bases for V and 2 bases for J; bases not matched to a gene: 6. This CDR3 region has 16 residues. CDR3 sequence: CASSLAAGTGPYEQYF. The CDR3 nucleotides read TGCGCCAGCAGCTTGGCCGCCGGGACAGGGCCCTACGAGCAGTACTTC.